The next 24 T cell receptor beta chains were all read from a single sample in a study of molecular identifiers for immune sequencing clone quantification. TCRdb re-called the PCR reads through MiXCR, storing one row per CDR3 protein. Of hundreds of thousands of distinct CDR3 sequences in the sample, 25% were seen once. Sequencing was performed on naive CD8+ T cells from blood, with Jurkat cell RNA spiked in. Subset given: FACS-sorted CD8+CD4-CCR7+CD45RA+ naive T cells. These receptors were obtained from a human donor in good health. Some libraries in this study had Jurkat cell RNA spiked in.

V gene TRBV20-1 combines with J gene TRBJ2-1; weak D call: TRBD1 (6 bases). CDR1 is DFQATT and CDR2 is SNEGSKA in the germline V gene (reference sequence). This CDR3 region has 14 residues. The V and J ends lost 5 bases and 5 bases respectively, with 16 bases between them. The CDR3: CSARGGPSHNEQFF. CDR3 coding DNA: TGCAGTGCTCGTGGGGGCCCATCCCACAATGAGCAGTTCTTC.

This clonotype came up once. With a much larger clone just one base away, this may be a read error. This chain joins TRBV20-1 and TRBJ2-7; D gene ambiguous. The length of the CDR3 is 13 residues. Germline V CDR1 and CDR2: DFQATT, SNEGSKA (reference sequence). Trimming removed 1 base at V and 1 base at J, with 8 bases between. The CDR3 sequence is CSARAVESYEQYF. Written as DNA, the CDR3 is TGCAGTGCTAGAGCTGTCGAGTCCTACGAGCAGTACTTC.

V is TRBV6-5 and J is TRBJ1-5; TRBD1 agrees at 7 bases. Germline CDR1 MNHEY, CDR2 SVGAGI. The CDR3 consists of 14 residues. Trimming took 5 bases from V and 5 from J; bases not matched to a gene: 6. CDR3 sequence (DNA): TGTGCCAGCAGTCCGACAGGGTCCCATCAGCCCCAGCATTTT. This sequence encodes CASSPTGSHQPQHF.

Of note for this clonotype: One end of the junction does not line up with germline, which may come from a read error. The V and J genes are TRBV6-1 and TRBJ1-2, with D perhaps TRBD1 (6 bases). Germline CDR1 MNHNS, CDR2 SASEGT. The CDR3 runs 11 residues. The CDR3 coding sequence is TGTGCCAGCAGTGAAGCGCAGGGGTTCAACTTC. It specifies CASSEAQGFNF.

With regard to this clonotype: This may come from a read error, since a much larger clone is one base off. For the CDR3, the DNA is TGTGCCAGCAGCTTGACCGGGACACGGGGCGTATCCGAGCAGTACTTC. Translation: CASSLTGTRGVSEQYF. The rearrangement joins TRBV7-2 to TRBJ2-7; a weak D match, TRBD1 (6 bases). The V end was cut by 3 bases, the J end by 6 bases, with 21 bases between. The CDR3 totals 16 residues. CDR1 SGHTA and CDR2 FQGNSA come from the germline V gene. The full variable domain, completed using reference TRBV7-2 and TRBJ2-7, is GAGVSQSPSNKVTEKGKDVELRCDPISGHTALYWYRQSLGQGLEFLIYFQGNSAPDKSGLPSDRFSAERTGGSVSTLTIQRTQQEDSAVYLCASSLTGTRGVSEQYFGPGTRLTVT.

This clonotype was found a few times. The DNA for the CDR3 is TGTGCCAGCAGCCCCCCCGCGGGGACTACGCAGTATTTT. It translates to CASSPPAGTTQYF. V and J are TRBV9 and TRBJ2-3; D is possibly TRBD2 (6 bases). CDR1 and CDR2 from the germline V gene are SGDLS and YYNGEE. The V gene lost 4 bases and the J gene lost 8 bases, with 14 bases spanning the gap. CDR3 size: 13 residues. Full variable domain (rest looked up from reference TRBV9 and TRBJ2-3): DSGVTQTPKHLITATGQRVTLRCSPRSGDLSVYWYQQSLDQGLQFLIQYYNGEERAKGNILERFSAQQFPDLHSELNLSSLELGDSALYFCASSPPAGTTQYFGPGTRLTVL.

In nucleotides, the CDR3 is TGTGCCAGCGCCTTACTAGCGAGAGGCTCTGGCACAGATACGCAGTATTTT. This gives the protein CASALLARGSGTDTQYF. The chain joins TRBV27 to TRBJ2-3; 7 nucleotides match TRBD2. The germline V gene has CDR1 MNHEY and CDR2 SMNVEV (reference sequence). V dropped 8 bases and J dropped 1; count of bases not matched to a gene: 15. The CDR3 is 17 amino acids.

This chain links TRBV3-1 with TRBJ1-5, with D maybe TRBD1 (5 bases). Trimming stripped 1 base from V and 4 bases from J, with 8 bases between. CDR3 size: 14 residues. CDR1 is LGHDT and CDR2 is YNNKEL in the germline V gene (reference sequence). CDR3 amino acids: CASSQGQWNQPQHF. The CDR3 DNA follows: TGTGCCAGCAGCCAAGGACAGTGGAATCAGCCCCAGCATTTT.

This clonotype was seen a handful of times. The gene calls are TRBV20-1 and TRBJ1-1; D might be TRBD1 (6 bases). Germline CDR1 DFQATT, CDR2 SNEGSKA (reference sequence). The CDR3 extends over 16 amino acids. Trimming left V 1 base short and J 2 bases short, with 17 bases between. CDR3 amino acids: CSARAYTQGSNTEAFF. In DNA, the CDR3 is TGCAGTGCTAGAGCCTACACACAGGGCTCCAACACTGAAGCTTTCTTT.

This clonotype has a count of ten or more. V is TRBV7-9 and J is TRBJ1-4; perhaps TRBD1 as D (6 bases). Looked up from germline, CDR1 is SEHNR and CDR2 is FQNEAQ (reference sequence). V gave up 4 bases and J gave up 4 bases, with 16 bases separating them. CDR3 length equals 16 residues. CDR3 in amino acids: CASSSEAQGLNEKLFF. In DNA, the CDR3 is TGTGCCAGCAGCTCCGAGGCGCAGGGGCTTAATGAAAAACTGTTTTTT. Full variable domain (outside the CDR3, taken from reference TRBV7-9 and TRBJ1-4): DTGVSQNPRHKITKRGQNVTFRCDPISEHNRLYWYRQTLGQGPEFLTYFQNEAQLEKSRLLSDRFSAERPKGSFSTLEIQRTEQGDSAMYLCASSSEAQGLNEKLFFGSGTQLSVL.

Notes on this clonotype: A much larger clone is a single base away; this may be a read error. The chain recombines TRBV28 with TRBJ2-1; D possibly corresponds to TRBD2 (5 bases). CDR1 is MDHEN, CDR2 SYDVKM, per germline. The CDR3 is 12 residues long. For the CDR3, the DNA is TGTGCCAGCAGTTTCACTAGGGATGACCAGTTCTTC. Translated: CASSFTRDDQFF.

The chain is built from TRBV19 and TRBJ2-1, with 7 bases identical to TRBD2. This CDR3 has 13 amino acids. CDR1 and CDR2 (germline): LNHDA, SQIVND (reference sequence). The junction had 8 bases not matched to a gene; V was cut back by 7 bases and J by 8 bases. The CDR3 nucleotides are TGTGCCAGTAAGCGGGGACTCTCGCATGAGCAGTTCTTC. Protein: CASKRGLSHEQFF.

This clonotype was counted at least ten times. The chain recombines TRBV27 with TRBJ2-6; 8 nucleotides match TRBD1. This CDR3 region has 16 residues. Per germline, CDR1 MNHEY and CDR2 SMNVEV (reference sequence). Unmatched junction bases numbered 7, after V lost 8 bases and J lost 1 base. The CDR3 loop is CASEGRGLSGANVLTF. CDR3 coding DNA: TGTGCCAGCGAGGGCAGGGGGCTATCTGGGGCCAACGTCCTGACTTTC.

V gene TRBV7-9 combines with J gene TRBJ2-3, with TRBD2 identical over 9 bases. CDR1 is SEHNR and CDR2 is FQNEAQ in the germline V gene (reference sequence). The CDR3 totals 20 residues. With 5 bases clipped from V and 2 bases from J, the junction kept 20 bases outside the gene matches. The CDR3 DNA is TGTGCCAGCAGCGACCGGGAATGGACTAGCGAGAAAATAGACACAGATACGCAGTATTTT. Protein: CASSDREWTSEKIDTDTQYF.

The chain is built from TRBV7-6 and TRBJ2-1, with 7 bases identical to TRBD2. This CDR3 is built from 16 residues. V lost 5 bases, J lost 2 bases, and 9 bases stayed unmatched. CDR1 and CDR2 from the germline V gene are SGHVS and FNYEAQ. The CDR3 protein is CASSPGGEGPYNEQFF. In DNA, the CDR3 is TGTGCCAGCAGCCCTGGGGGGGAGGGCCCCTACAATGAGCAGTTCTTC.

Concerning this clonotype: In this CDR3 the conserved last residue, phenylalanine or tryptophan, is missing, so a read error is likely. The rearrangement uses TRBV29-1 and TRBJ1-1; 10 bases align to TRBD1. J was trimmed by 4 bases and V by 7 bases; bases with no gene match: 12. Germline V gene sequence: CDR1 SQVTM, CDR2 ANQGSEA. This CDR3 has 15 residues. The CDR3 loop is CSGAGTDRGGTEAFC. The CDR3 nucleotides are TGCAGCGGTGCCGGGACGGACAGGGGGGGCACTGAAGCTTTCTGT.

The J gene is TRBJ1-2, the V gene TRBV12-3 or TRBV12-4; tentative D call: TRBD1 (6 bases). The germline V and J ends were trimmed by 3 bases and 5 bases, with 13 bases remaining between them. The CDR3 is 14 residues long. CDR3 amino acids: CASSFQGMLYGYTF. The CDR3 nucleotides read TGTGCCAGCAGTTTTCAGGGGATGCTTTATGGCTACACCTTC.

Concerning this clonotype itself: One base away lies a much larger clone, so this may be a sequencing read error. V usage is TRBV27 and J usage is TRBJ2-3; the match to TRBD2 covers 9 bases. CDR3 length: 18 residues. Per the germline V gene, CDR1 is MNHEY and CDR2 is SMNVEV (reference sequence). With V trimmed by 4 bases and J by 2 bases, 13 bases remained unmatched. CDR3 loop: CASSSLRAVAGVTDTQYF. The CDR3 nucleotides are TGTGCCAGCAGTTCACTCCGTGCGGTAGCGGGGGTCACAGATACGCAGTATTTT.

This clonotype was observed at least ten times. The chain is built from TRBV29-1 and TRBJ2-1, with 10 bases fitting TRBD1. V lost 6 bases to trimming and J lost 6 bases; unmatched junction nucleotides: 8. The CDR3 runs 14 residues. Germline V gives CDR1 SQVTM, CDR2 ANQGSEA. The CDR3 is CSVETGGASNEQFF. In DNA form, the CDR3 reads TGCAGCGTGGAGACAGGGGGCGCGTCCAATGAGCAGTTCTTC.

This clonotype was detected many times. CDR3 amino acids: CASSLGLDRGNNYGYTF. DNA for the CDR3: TGTGCCAGCAGCTTAGGGCTAGACAGGGGGAATAACTATGGCTACACCTTC. The gene calls are TRBV7-2 and TRBJ1-2; 9 bases fit TRBD1. CDR1 is SGHTA, CDR2 FQGNSA, per germline. The V and J ends lost 1 base and 1 base, in that order; junction bases with no gene match: 7. There are 17 residues in the CDR3.

This clonotype has a handful of counts. The chain is built from TRBV9 and TRBJ2-2; 8 nucleotides line up with TRBD2. The CDR3 sequence is 17 residues long. Germline-derived CDR1 and CDR2 are SGDLS and YYNGEE. V lost 4 bases and J lost 4; bases outside the gene matches: 12. The CDR3 region has the DNA TGTGCCAGCAGCTGGCGGCTAGCGGGCTCCAGCACCGGGGAGCTGTTTTTT. This encodes CASSWRLAGSSTGELFF.

Remarks on this clonotype: One end of the junction is discordant with germline, which a read error may explain. V usage is TRBV7-9 and J usage is TRBJ1-5; D ambiguous. Germline lookup yields CDR1 SEHNR and CDR2 FQNEAQ (reference sequence). The CDR3 is made up of 13 amino acids. The CDR3 here is CASSLDSTQPQHF. The CDR3 coding sequence is TGTGCCAGCAGCTTAGATAGCACTCAGCCCCAGCATTTT.

This clonotype has more than one count but fewer than ten. The chain employs TRBV7-2 and TRBJ2-7; D could derive from TRBD1 or TRBD2 (5 bases each). Germline loops: CDR1 SGHTA, CDR2 FQGNSA. The V gene lost 3 bases and the J gene lost 0 bases, with 12 bases spanning the gap. The CDR3 has 15 residues. The CDR3 coding sequence is TGTGCCAGCAGCTTTATCGGGGCTGCCTCCTACGAGCAGTACTTC. Residues: CASSFIGAASYEQYF.

This clonotype was picked up a small number of times. The rearrangement joins TRBV30 to TRBJ1-2; unclear D gene. Germline assignment: CDR1 GTSNPN and CDR2 SVGIG (reference sequence). V was clipped by 2 bases and J by 2 bases, with 12 bases between them. The CDR3 has 14 residues. The CDR3 region has the DNA TGTGCCTGGAGTTCAACATGGGCGAACTATGGCTACACCTTC. Its protein product is CAWSSTWANYGYTF.